This TCR beta chain appears in the sequencing data of a study of PD-1 blockade in mismatch repair-deficient tumors. Study observations and caveats: Rapid post-treatment expansion, then contraction, generally preceding radiologic response, marked tumor-resident clones.

Of note for this clone: The antigen is not known.

Using immunoSEQ multiplex PCR, the repertoire was profiled, and TCRdb retains in-frame clones only, with some absent. The table has over 100,000 clones, about 80% seen once. All patients were mismatch repair deficient, assessed by either PCR or immunohistochemistry. TCRs were sequenced from a few patients responding to pembrolizumab. Trimming cost V 5 bases and J 1 base, with 11 bases left between them. Germline CDR1 and CDR2: MGHRA and YSYEKL. The CDR3 contains 14 residues. This clonotype was obtained from an adult with mismatch repair-deficient cancer. The chain has TRBV4-1 and TRBJ1-1; weak D call: TRBD1 (6 bases). The sequencing used peripheral blood, collected 60 to 65 weeks after starting pembrolizumab. The CDR3 DNA sequence: TGCGCCAGCAGCTACTTAGGGGGGAACACTGAAGCTTTCTTT. Translating it yields CASSYLGGNTEAFF.